Below are 25 T cell receptor beta chains sequenced from a single sample in a study of CD8+CD57+ T cells in acquired aplastic anemia. Patients included in sequencing had previously demonstrated CD8+CD57+ cell expansion by flow cytometry. The template used for profiling TCR beta VDJ and CDR3 was genomic DNA. Each CDR3 protein is one row after TCRdb ran MiXCR on the reads. The table records a few hundred thousand distinct CDR3 sequences, around 82% of them present only once. Sequenced input: sorted CD4+, CD8+, or CD8+CD57+ T cells (not recorded which) from PBMCs. The source of these receptors is a human donor with aplastic anemia.

Note on this clonotype: The CDR3 end shows no conserved phenylalanine or tryptophan, and so a read error is likely. No DNA is shown, since the ends of the CDR3 on it are uncertain; the CDR3 is the one TCRdb lists. The chain combines TRBV2 with TRBJ2-3; the table's D call, TRBD1, has no DNA check behind it. Germline V lookup: CDR1 SNHLY, CDR2 FYNNEI. The CDR3 extends over 13 residues, inclusive of both ends. This CDR3 is CASSWGGQGPTGE.

This clonotype turned up a few times. Germline is not matched at one junction end, which may reflect a read error. The chain links TRBV7-2 to TRBJ2-3; 8 bases line up with TRBD2. CDR1 and CDR2 (germline): SGHTA, FQGNSA. This CDR3 has 14 residues. The CDR3 bases are TGTGCCAGCAGCTTGGCGGGGGGCCCCGACAAGGACTACTTT. It specifies CASSLAGGPDKDYF.

This chain joins TRBV19 and TRBJ2-2, with D possibly matching TRBD2 (5 bases). The ends were cut back, 5 bases at V and 0 bases at J, with 10 bases in the middle. The CDR3 sequence is 15 residues long. Germline CDR1 LNHDA, CDR2 SQIVND (reference sequence). CDR3 protein: CASSGRDPNTGELFF. DNA for the CDR3: TGTGCCAGTAGTGGCCGGGATCCGAACACCGGGGAGCTGTTTTTT.

The gene calls are TRBV2 and TRBJ1-2, with TRBD1 matching 11 bases. V was pared by 10 bases and J by 7 bases, with 5 bases of the junction left unmatched. CDR1 and CDR2 from the germline V gene are SNHLY and FYNNEI. This CDR3 region has 12 residues. CDR3 sequence: CANGQGAGGYTF. CDR3 nucleotides: TGTGCCAACGGACAGGGGGCCGGTGGCTACACCTTC.

This chain links TRBV7-2 with TRBJ1-1; TRBD1 matches at 9 bases. The trim removed 3 bases at V and 14 bases at J, leaving 16 bases unmatched. Per the germline V gene, CDR1 is SGHTA and CDR2 is FQGNSA. The CDR3 totals 15 residues. The CDR3 sequence is CASSLTGGGNYEDFF. As DNA, the CDR3 is TGTGCCAGCAGCTTGACAGGGGGAGGGAACTATGAAGACTTCTTT. Complete variable domain (other parts from reference TRBV7-2 and TRBJ1-1): GAGVSQSPSNKVTEKGKDVELRCDPISGHTALYWYRQSLGQGLEFLIYFQGNSAPDKSGLPSDRFSAERTGGSVSTLTIQRTQQEDSAVYLCASSLTGGGNYEDFFGQGTRLTVV.

This rearrangement joins TRBV7-9 to TRBJ2-5, with D perhaps matching TRBD2 (5 bases). This CDR3 is built from 15 residues. The V gene lost 5 bases and the J gene lost 6 bases, with 19 bases spanning the gap. Germline V gene data show CDR1 as SEHNR and CDR2 as FQNEAQ (reference sequence). The CDR3 sequence: CASSLAHLATKTQYF. In DNA, the CDR3 is TGTGCCAGCAGCCTCGCGCATCTGGCGACTAAGACCCAGTACTTC.

In this sample, this clonotype turned up once. At one of its ends the junction is not consistent with the germline gene, which may arise from a read error. The chain carries TRBV9 and TRBJ2-5; D uncertain. This CDR3 is 14 amino acids long. Germline V gene sequence: CDR1 SGDLS, CDR2 YYNGEE. The CDR3 reads CASSGDMSEFHYDF. CDR3 coding DNA: TGTGCCAGCAGCGGAGACATGAGTGAGTTCCACTATGACTTC.

This clonotype was observed at least ten times. A read error may explain this, as a much larger clone is one base away. This chain joins TRBV20-1 and TRBJ2-3, with 9 nucleotides matching TRBD1. This CDR3 has 15 residues. Germline CDR1 is DFQATT and CDR2 is SNEGSKA (reference sequence). V gave up 0 bases and J gave up 2 bases; unmatched junction bases: 3. The CDR3 here is CSAREGDRDTDTQYF. The DNA of the CDR3 is TGCAGTGCTAGAGAAGGGGACAGGGACACAGATACGCAGTATTTT.

The chain combines TRBV7-8 with TRBJ2-7; D is perhaps TRBD1 or TRBD2 (7 bases each). This CDR3 is 16 amino acids long. The germline CDR1 and CDR2 sequences are SGHVS and FQNEAQ. Trimming took 5 bases from V and 8 from J, leaving 25 bases between them. The CDR3 loop reads CASSAAGQRTDTQQYV. The CDR3 nucleotides read TGTGCCAGCAGCGCAGCGGGACAGAGGACAGATACGCAGCAGTACGTC.

The J gene is TRBJ2-7, the V gene TRBV19; either TRBD1 or TRBD2 may fit D (6 bases each). TRBJ2-5 matches the DNA end more closely, so the J call is doubtful. The germline V gene encodes CDR1 LNHDA and CDR2 SQIVND (reference sequence). This CDR3 has 14 residues. CDR3: CASSAGGLAETQYF. In nucleotides, the CDR3 is TGTGCCAGTAGCGCCGGGGGCCTAGCAGAGACCCAGTACTTC.

As to this clonotype: One end of the junction is discordant with germline, which a read error may explain. This rearrangement joins TRBV7-2 to TRBJ1-1, with D maybe TRBD1 (5 bases). Germline CDR1 SGHTA, CDR2 FQGNSA. The CDR3 spans 17 residues. The chain's CDR3 is CASSPGPTHYGNTEAFF. CDR3 nucleotide sequence: TGTGCCAGCAGCCCGGGACCTACACACTATGGGAACACCGAAGCTTTCTTT.

The chain has TRBV5-6 and TRBJ1-2; perhaps TRBD1 as D (6 bases). Trimming pared 3 bases from V and 7 bases from J, leaving 13 bases between. This CDR3 comprises 13 residues. Germline CDR1 is SGHDT and CDR2 is YYEEEE. The DNA of the CDR3 is TGTGCCAGCAGCTCGCAGGGGAGAGGTGGCTACACCTTC. The encoded protein is CASSSQGRGGYTF.

The V call is TRBV7-6, the J call TRBJ2-5, with a weak D call TRBD2 (6 bases). Between the trimmed V and J ends, which lost 1 base and 9 bases, there was a span of 18 bases. CDR1 is SGHVS and CDR2 is FNYEAQ in the germline V gene. The length of the CDR3 is 15 residues. CDR3 DNA: TGTGCCAGCAGCTTAGACCACGGGGGAAAAGACCCCCAGTACTTC. Amino acid sequence: CASSLDHGGKDPQYF.

This chain links TRBV7-3 with TRBJ2-1; D may be TRBD2 (6 bases). This CDR3 has 16 amino acids. Germline CDR1 SGHTA, CDR2 FQGTGA. V was shortened by 6 bases and J by 11 bases, with 26 bases between the two germline ends. The CDR3 sequence is CASSSRGTWGDTQQFF. The CDR3 nucleotides read TGTGCCAGCAGTTCTCGCGGGACTTGGGGAGACACCCAGCAGTTCTTC.

This sequence joins TRBV11-2 and TRBJ2-1; D is possibly TRBD2 (6 bases). CDR1 and CDR2 (germline): SGHAT, FQNNGV. This CDR3 has 16 residues. The V and J ends lost 5 bases and 5 bases respectively, with 19 bases between them. The CDR3 DNA sequence: TGTGCCAGCAGCGGGGGTGGAGGGTCGGGAGACAATGAGCAGTTCTTC. This encodes CASSGGGGSGDNEQFF.

V gene TRBV3-1 combines with J gene TRBJ2-1; D might be TRBD1 (6 bases). This CDR3 contains 15 residues. The V end lost 3 bases, the J end lost 2 bases, and 11 bases lay between the germline ends. The germline CDR1 and CDR2 sequences are LGHDT and YNNKEL (reference sequence). CDR3 nucleotides: TGTGCCAGCAGCCAGGGGGCCAGGGCCTACAATGAGCAGTTCTTC. Translated, it gives CASSQGARAYNEQFF.

This clonotype was seen many times. CDR3 region: CASSHKGNTEAFF. The DNA of the CDR3 is TGCGCCAGCAGCCACAAAGGGAACACTGAAGCTTTCTTT. This chain links TRBV4-3 with TRBJ1-1; D gene ambiguous. The V gene's germline CDR1 is LGHNA and CDR2 YSLEER. Trimming removed 3 bases from V and 1 base from J, with 6 bases in between. The CDR3 runs to 13 residues.

Points on this clonotype: It is likely a read error, because the conserved phenylalanine at the end of the CDR3 is missing. It is unclear where the CDR3 begins or ends on the DNA, so no DNA is shown, and the CDR3 is as TCRdb lists it. The V gene is TRBV15, the J gene TRBJ1-2; TRBD1, the D gene given by the table, was not confirmed from the DNA. CDR1 is LNHNV, CDR2 YYDKDF, per germline (reference sequence). Including both end residues, the CDR3 is 17 amino acids long. This CDR3 reads CATSRDSSQSTDYFGPG.

This clonotype was detected once. The CDR3 reads CASSTGQTYETQYF. CDR3 bases: TGTGCCAGCAGCACCGGACAGACCTACGAGACCCAGTACTTC. The gene calls are TRBV5-5 and TRBJ2-5, with a possible D match to TRBD1 (6 bases). V was shortened by 4 bases and J by 5 bases, with 15 bases between the two germline ends. CDR3 size: 14 residues. CDR1 SGHKS and CDR2 YYEKEE come from the germline V gene (reference sequence).

For this clonotype: As the CDR3 is not closed by the conserved phenylalanine or tryptophan, this likely results from a read error. The DNA is left out, because the CDR3 cannot be placed on it with certainty; the CDR3 is given as TCRdb lists it. The chain recombines TRBV6-5 with TRBJ2-2; the table's D gene call, TRBD1, was not cross checked with the DNA. With termini counted, the CDR3 has 13 amino acids. Germline assignment: CDR1 MNHEY and CDR2 SVGAGI. Here the CDR3 reads CASSAGTGGSPLH.

On this clonotype itself: Because the CDR3 is missing its conserved closing phenylalanine or tryptophan, this is likely a read error. The DNA is left out, because the CDR3 cannot be placed on it with certainty; the CDR3 is given as TCRdb lists it. V gene TRBV15 combines with J gene TRBJ2-3. Germline V gene data show CDR1 as LNHNV and CDR2 as YYDKDF (reference sequence). The length of the CDR3 is 13 amino acids, counting both ends. This chain's CDR3 is CASSDGSTETHQY.

This chain joins TRBV11-3 and TRBJ2-5; D ambiguous. The V gene's germline CDR1 is SGHNT and CDR2 YENEEA. This CDR3 is built from 12 residues. Trimming removed 11 bases from V and 9 bases from J, with 19 bases in between. As DNA, the CDR3 is TGTGCCGGCCGCGTGGCTCGGGCAGCCCAGTACTTC. It is translated as CAGRVARAAQYF.

Comment on this clonotype: Because the CDR3's place on the DNA is in doubt, the DNA is left out and the CDR3 is given as listed by TCRdb. This rearrangement joins TRBV7-9 to TRBJ1-1; the table's D call, TRBD1, has no DNA check behind it. The CDR3 is 15 amino acids long, termini counted. Germline V gives CDR1 SEHNR, CDR2 FQNEAQ (reference sequence). The CDR3 protein is CASSSTEDTEAFFFF.

The genes are TRBV7-2 and TRBJ2-2; 7 bases line up with TRBD2. V lost 0 bases, J lost 8 bases, and 15 bases stayed unmatched. This CDR3 has 18 amino acids. From germline, CDR1 is SGHTA and CDR2 FQGNSA. CDR3 DNA sequence: TGTGCCAGCAGCTTAGCGGGAGGGACCGATACGCAGTATGGGGAGCTGTTTTTT. It encodes CASSLAGGTDTQYGELFF.

With regard to this clonotype: The conserved phenylalanine or tryptophan is not found at the CDR3 terminus, so this likely reflects a read error. The limits of the CDR3 on the DNA are not certain, so only TCRdb's listed CDR3 is given. J is TRBJ1-2 and V is TRBV2; the table's D gene call, TRBD1, was not cross checked with the DNA. The CDR3 spans 16 residues, counting both ends. Germline lookup yields CDR1 SNHLY and CDR2 FYNNEI. The CDR3 here is CASSLEGAGLYYGYFV.